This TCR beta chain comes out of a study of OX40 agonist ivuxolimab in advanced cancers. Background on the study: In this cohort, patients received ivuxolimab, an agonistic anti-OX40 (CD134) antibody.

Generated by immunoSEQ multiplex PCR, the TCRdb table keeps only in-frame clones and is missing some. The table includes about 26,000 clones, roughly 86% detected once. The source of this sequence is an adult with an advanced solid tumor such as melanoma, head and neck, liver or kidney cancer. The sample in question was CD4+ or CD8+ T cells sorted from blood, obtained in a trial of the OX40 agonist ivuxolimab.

In DNA form, the CDR3 reads TGTGCCACCCGACCGGGGATGGGTCCACGGCCCCAGCATTTT. It translates to CATRPGMGPRPQHF. The J gene is TRBJ1-5, the V gene TRBV14; D unclear. The V gene lost 10 bases and the J gene lost 9 bases, with 22 bases spanning the gap. Germline loops: CDR1 SGHDN, CDR2 FVKESK. This CDR3 has 14 amino acids.